The rows below give T cell receptor beta chains drawn from one sample of a study of OX40 agonist ivuxolimab in advanced cancers. Clones were sequenced by immunoSEQ multiplex PCR, and TCRdb holds only the in-frame ones, with some missing. Seen here are about 79,000 clones, around 94% observed once, and the top ten hold around 10%. The specimen comprised CD4+ or CD8+ T cells sorted from blood, sampled in a trial of the OX40 agonist ivuxolimab. The source of these receptors is an adult with an advanced solid tumor such as melanoma, head and neck, liver or kidney cancer. The CDR3 runs from the conserved cysteine through the conserved F or W. The D gene is left open where the match is weak. Not every row has a clone size; where given, it reads once, few, many or a size class.

D: NA; V: TRBV6-6; size: NA; J: TRBJ1-5; DNA: TGTGCCAGCTTTGACAGTCCAAGTTATAGCAATCAGCCCCAGCATTTT; CDR3: CASFDSPSYSNQPQHF
D: TRBD2; V: TRBV6-1; size: NA; J: TRBJ2-5; DNA: TGTGCCAGCAGTACCGCGGGGGGGGAGCAAGAGACCCAGTACTTC; CDR3: CASSTAGGEQETQYF
D: NA; V: TRBV7-6; size: NA; J: TRBJ2-5; DNA: TGTGCCAGCAGCCCTGAAGGGCCCCGCATCGGGGAGACCCAGTACTTC; CDR3: CASSPEGPRIGETQYF
D: TRBD1; V: TRBV27; size: once; J: TRBJ2-2; DNA: TGTGCCAGCAGTCCCCGGGACAGGACTAACACCGGGGAGCTGTTTTTT; CDR3: CASSPRDRTNTGELFF
D: TRBD1; V: TRBV7-6; size: NA; J: TRBJ2-7; DNA: TGTGCCAGCAGCCACCAGACAGGGATTGGATCCTACGAGCAGTACTTC; CDR3: CASSHQTGIGSYEQYF
D: NA; V: TRBV6-5; size: NA; J: TRBJ1-1; DNA: TGTGCCAGCAGTTACTCTGAAAACACTGAAGCTTTCTTT; CDR3: CASSYSENTEAFF
D: NA; V: TRBV7-9; size: NA; J: TRBJ1-3; DNA: TGTGCCAGCAGCTTACAAAGCTCTGGAAACACCATATATTTT; CDR3: CASSLQSSGNTIYF
D: NA; V: TRBV11-2; size: NA; J: TRBJ1-5; DNA: TGTGCCAGCAGCTTAGATGGAGCTCATCAGCCCCAGCATTTT; CDR3: CASSLDGAHQPQHF
D: TRBD1; V: TRBV7-9; size: NA; J: TRBJ2-4; DNA: TGTGCCAGCAGCTCCGGGACAGGGTGGAAAAACATTCAGTACTTC; CDR3: CASSSGTGWKNIQYF
D: NA; V: TRBV6-5; size: NA; J: TRBJ2-7; DNA: TGTGCCAGCAGTCTGATGGGCAGGGGACACTACGAGCAGTACTTC; CDR3: CASSLMGRGHYEQYF
D: NA; V: TRBV7-9; size: NA; J: TRBJ2-1; DNA: TGTGCCAGCCGAGGGTTAAGCAATGAGCAGTTCTTC; CDR3: CASRGLSNEQFF
D: TRBD2; V: TRBV11-2; size: NA; J: TRBJ2-7; DNA: TGTGCCAGCAGCTTAATTTGGTGGCGGGAGGGCCCCTACGAGCAGTACTTC; CDR3: CASSLIWWREGPYEQYF
D: TRBD1; V: TRBV6-5; size: few; J: TRBJ2-2; DNA: TGTGCCAGCAGCCCCGGGACAGGGGACACCGGGGAGCTGTTTTTT; CDR3: CASSPGTGDTGELFF
D: NA; V: TRBV2; size: NA; J: TRBJ2-3; DNA: TGTGCCAGCAGCGGGGCAGGGGCAGATACGCAGTATTTT; CDR3: CASSGAGADTQYF
D: NA; V: TRBV7-3; size: NA; J: TRBJ1-1; DNA: TGTGCCAGCAGCCCCTCGGGGGGGGACACTGAAGCTTTCTTT; CDR3: CASSPSGGDTEAFF
D: NA; V: TRBV25-1; size: NA; J: TRBJ2-1; DNA: TGTGCCAGCAGTGCGGGGGGCACTCATATCGGGCAGTTCTTC; CDR3: CASSAGGTHIGQFF
D: NA; V: TRBV28; size: NA; J: TRBJ2-3; DNA: TGTGCCAGCAGCTTTAGCGTTAGCACAGATACGCAGTATTTT; CDR3: CASSFSVSTDTQYF
D: TRBD2; V: TRBV28; size: NA; J: TRBJ2-7; DNA: TGTGCCAGCAGTTCCCTAACTAGCGCTACCTACGAGCAGTACTTC; CDR3: CASSSLTSATYEQYF
D: NA; V: TRBV30; size: NA; J: TRBJ1-5; DNA: TGTGCCTGGAGTGTAATGGGGAATCAGCCCCAGCATTTT; CDR3: CAWSVMGNQPQHF
D: NA; V: TRBV5-4; size: once; J: TRBJ1-2; DNA: TGTGCCAGCAGCTTGGCGGGGGGTGGCTACACCTTC; CDR3: CASSLAGGGYTF
D: NA; V: TRBV19; size: NA; J: TRBJ1-2; DNA: TGTGCCAGTAGTTGGAGCAGCATCTATGGCTACACCTTC; CDR3: CASSWSSIYGYTF
D: NA; V: TRBV27; size: NA; J: TRBJ1-3; DNA: TGTGCCAGCAGTTTAACCGCGGGCTCTGGAAACACCATATATTTT; CDR3: CASSLTAGSGNTIYF
D: TRBD2; V: TRBV4-3; size: NA; J: TRBJ2-2; DNA: TGCGCCAGCAGCCAAGATCGTATGCCTAGCGGGAGTAGGTACACCGGGGAGCTGTTTTTT; CDR3: CASSQDRMPSGSRYTGELFF
D: TRBD2; V: TRBV7-9; size: NA; J: TRBJ2-7; DNA: TGTGCCAGCAGCTTAACGGGAGGGGAGTACGAGCAGTACTTC; CDR3: CASSLTGGEYEQYF
D: NA; V: TRBV7-3; size: NA; J: TRBJ2-7; DNA: TGTGCCAGCAGCGCCACAGGCTCCTCCTACGAGCAGTACTTC; CDR3: CASSATGSSYEQYF
D: TRBD1; V: TRBV28; size: NA; J: TRBJ2-7; DNA: TGTGCCAGCAGTCATAGGGACAGGCATTCCTACGAGCAGTACTTC; CDR3: CASSHRDRHSYEQYF
D: NA; V: TRBV10-3; size: NA; J: TRBJ2-7; DNA: TGTGCCATCAGTGACACCTACGAGCAGTACTTC; CDR3: CAISDTYEQYF
D: NA; V: TRBV7-3; size: NA; J: TRBJ2-2; DNA: TGTGCCAGCAGCGTCCAGGTTTCGGACACCGGGGAGCTGTTTTTT; CDR3: CASSVQVSDTGELFF
D: TRBD2; V: TRBV27; size: NA; J: TRBJ2-5; DNA: TGTGCCAGCAGTTTACAGGTTCAGCCGAAGATCGACGGGGGGATTTGGCAAGAGACCCAGTACTTC; CDR3: CASSLQVQPKIDGGIWQETQYF
D: NA; V: TRBV5-6; size: NA; J: TRBJ1-2; DNA: TGTGCCAGCAGCGGTTTGGGCTACACCTTC; CDR3: CASSGLGYTF
D: TRBD2; V: TRBV28; size: NA; J: TRBJ2-7; DNA: TGTGCCAGCAACCCTGGCGGGGGGAACTACGAGCAGTACTTC; CDR3: CASNPGGGNYEQYF
D: NA; V: TRBV10-3; size: NA; J: TRBJ2-7; DNA: TGTGCCATCAGTGACCTGGAACGGACCACCTACGAGCAGTACTTC; CDR3: CAISDLERTTYEQYF
D: NA; V: TRBV28; size: NA; J: TRBJ1-2; DNA: TGTGCCAGCAGTGCCGGACAGCTCTATGGCTACACCTTC; CDR3: CASSAGQLYGYTF
D: NA; V: TRBV19; size: NA; J: TRBJ1-3; DNA: TGTGCCAGTAGTCCCCCCCCGGGGTCTGGAAACACCATATATTTT; CDR3: CASSPPPGSGNTIYF
D: TRBD2; V: TRBV6-1; size: once; J: TRBJ2-7; DNA: TGTGCCAGCAATCTAGCGGCAAGCTCCTACGAGCAGTACTTC; CDR3: CASNLAASSYEQYF
D: NA; V: TRBV5-6; size: NA; J: TRBJ1-5; DNA: TGTGCCAGCAGCTTGGGGGCAGGGGCCCAGCCCCAGCATTTT; CDR3: CASSLGAGAQPQHF
D: NA; V: TRBV19; size: NA; J: TRBJ2-1; DNA: TGTGCCAGTAGTATAGATCGGCGGAGCTCCTACAATGAGCAGTTCTTC; CDR3: CASSIDRRSSYNEQFF
D: NA; V: TRBV7-9; size: NA; J: TRBJ1-2; DNA: TGTGCCAGCAGCCCCCGACTGATGGAGGCCGGGAGGTATGGCTACACCTTC; CDR3: CASSPRLMEAGRYGYTF
D: NA; V: TRBV27; size: once; J: TRBJ1-5; DNA: TGTGCCAGCAGTCCCAATAGGTACGCCTTAGGGTATAGCAATCAGCCCCAGCATTTT; CDR3: CASSPNRYALGYSNQPQHF
D: NA; V: TRBV28; size: NA; J: TRBJ2-5; DNA: TGTGCCAGCAGTTTCCCCCCGGACACCCCACAAGAGACCCAGTACTTC; CDR3: CASSFPPDTPQETQYF
D: NA; V: TRBV5-4; size: NA; J: TRBJ1-3; DNA: TGTGCCAGCAGCTATGCTGGAAACACCATATATTTT; CDR3: CASSYAGNTIYF
D: TRBD1; V: TRBV4-1; size: NA; J: TRBJ2-7; DNA: TGCGCCAGCAGCCAACAGACAGGGGCCCCCTACGAGCAGTACTTC; CDR3: CASSQQTGAPYEQYF
D: TRBD2; V: TRBV27; size: NA; J: TRBJ2-2; DNA: TGTGCCAGCAGTTTATTGCTGTACCAAGCGGGGGCGCACACCGGGGAGCTGTTTTTT; CDR3: CASSLLLYQAGAHTGELFF
D: TRBD1; V: TRBV30; size: NA; J: TRBJ2-3; DNA: TGTGCCTGGAGGGCGGGACAGGGTTTCACAGATACGCAGTATTTT; CDR3: CAWRAGQGFTDTQYF
D: NA; V: TRBV29-1; size: NA; J: TRBJ1-1; DNA: TGCAGCGTTGAAGATTCGACACATAGGGCCACTGAAGCTTTCTTT; CDR3: CSVEDSTHRATEAFF
D: NA; V: TRBV6-5; size: NA; J: TRBJ1-6; DNA: TGTGCCAGCAGTTACTCGGGGGAGGAAGCTAATTCACCCCTCCACTTT; CDR3: CASSYSGEEANSPLHF
D: NA; V: TRBV28; size: NA; J: TRBJ2-2; DNA: TGTGCCAGCAGCCCGAATGAGAACACCGGGGAGCTGTTTTTT; CDR3: CASSPNENTGELFF
D: NA; V: TRBV4-3; size: NA; J: TRBJ2-7; DNA: TGCGCCAGCAGCCAAGATCACGGGCCTTCAACCTACGAGCAGTACTTC; CDR3: CASSQDHGPSTYEQYF
D: NA; V: TRBV5-6; size: NA; J: TRBJ2-7; DNA: TGTGCCAGCGGCTGGAGGGGGCCCTACGAGCAGTACTTC; CDR3: CASGWRGPYEQYF
D: TRBD1; V: TRBV2; size: NA; J: TRBJ1-2; DNA: TGTGCCAGCAGAAAGACAGGGGAGCGAGGCTATGGCTACACCTTC; CDR3: CASRKTGERGYGYTF
D: NA; V: TRBV19; size: NA; J: TRBJ2-3; DNA: TGTGCCAGTAGTTGGACTGCGATAAGCACAGATACGCAGTATTTT; CDR3: CASSWTAISTDTQYF
D: NA; V: TRBV7-3; size: NA; J: TRBJ1-5; DNA: TGTGCCAGCAGCTTAATGGCCGGGGCCAATCAGCCCCAGCATTTT; CDR3: CASSLMAGANQPQHF
D: NA; V: TRBV6-1; size: NA; J: TRBJ1-1; DNA: TGTGCCAGCAGTGAAGCGCTTCTGGGGGTTAGGGCTTTCTTT; CDR3: CASSEALLGVRAFF
D: NA; V: TRBV19; size: NA; J: TRBJ2-7; DNA: TGTGCCAGTAGTATGATGGGCGAGCAGTACTTC; CDR3: CASSMMGEQYF
D: TRBD1; V: TRBV5-5; size: NA; J: TRBJ1-4; DNA: TGTGCCAGCAGCTTGGCATCGTCAGGGGGCTCTGCAACTAATGAAAAACTGTTTTTT; CDR3: CASSLASSGGSATNEKLFF
D: TRBD1; V: TRBV7-9; size: few; J: TRBJ1-2; DNA: TGTGCCAGCAGCTTTTCCCTAATCAGGGGGAACTATGGCTACACCTTC; CDR3: CASSFSLIRGNYGYTF
D: NA; V: TRBV6-6; size: NA; J: TRBJ1-1; DNA: TGTGCCATCCGAGGAGGGGGCACTGAAGCTTTCTTT; CDR3: CAIRGGGTEAFF
D: TRBD1; V: TRBV5-5; size: NA; J: TRBJ2-7; DNA: TGTGCCATCCCGCCGGGGGACAGGGGGGCGTACGAGCAGTACTTC; CDR3: CAIPPGDRGAYEQYF
D: TRBD1; V: TRBV7-9; size: NA; J: TRBJ2-7; DNA: TGTGCCAGCAGCTTAGAAGACAGGGATGAGGACTACGAGCAGTACTTC; CDR3: CASSLEDRDEDYEQYF